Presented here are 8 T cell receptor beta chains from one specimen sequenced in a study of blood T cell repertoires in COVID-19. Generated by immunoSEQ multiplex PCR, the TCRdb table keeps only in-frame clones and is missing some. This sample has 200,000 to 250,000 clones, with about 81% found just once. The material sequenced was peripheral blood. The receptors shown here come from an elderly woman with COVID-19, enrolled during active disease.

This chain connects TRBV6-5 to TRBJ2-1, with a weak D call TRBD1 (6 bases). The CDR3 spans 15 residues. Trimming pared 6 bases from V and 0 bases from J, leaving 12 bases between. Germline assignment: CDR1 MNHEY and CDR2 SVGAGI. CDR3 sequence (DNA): TGTGCCAGCAGCTATGACAGGACCTCCTACAATGAGCAGTTCTTC. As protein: CASSYDRTSYNEQFF.

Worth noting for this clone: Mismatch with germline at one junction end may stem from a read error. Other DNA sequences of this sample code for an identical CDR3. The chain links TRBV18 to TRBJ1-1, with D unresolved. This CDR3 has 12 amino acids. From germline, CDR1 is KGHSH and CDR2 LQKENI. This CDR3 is CASSEQRDEAFF. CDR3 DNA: TGTGCTAGCTCCGAACAGCGGGATGAAGCTTTCTTT.

As DNA, the CDR3 is TGTGCCAGCAGTGAACATGGGGGCCAAATTAGTGAGCAGTTCTTC. Protein product: CASSEHGGQISEQFF. The chain has TRBV2 and TRBJ2-1; a possible D gene is TRBD1 (6 bases). Per germline, CDR1 SNHLY and CDR2 FYNNEI. V lost 2 bases and J 9 bases, leaving 17 bases between the germline ends. CDR3 size: 15 residues.

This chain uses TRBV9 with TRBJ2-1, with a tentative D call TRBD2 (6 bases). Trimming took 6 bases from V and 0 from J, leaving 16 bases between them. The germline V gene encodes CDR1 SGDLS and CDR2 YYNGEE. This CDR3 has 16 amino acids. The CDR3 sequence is CASTPQEGISYNEQFF. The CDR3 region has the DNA TGTGCCAGCACTCCCCAGGAGGGAATCTCCTACAATGAGCAGTTCTTC.

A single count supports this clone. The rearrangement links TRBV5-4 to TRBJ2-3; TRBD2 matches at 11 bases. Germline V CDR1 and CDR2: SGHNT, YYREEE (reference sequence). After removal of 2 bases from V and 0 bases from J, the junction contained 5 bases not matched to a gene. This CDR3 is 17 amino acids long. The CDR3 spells CASSFPLAGGSTDTQYF. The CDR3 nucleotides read TGTGCCAGCAGCTTTCCCTTAGCGGGAGGGAGCACAGATACGCAGTATTTT.

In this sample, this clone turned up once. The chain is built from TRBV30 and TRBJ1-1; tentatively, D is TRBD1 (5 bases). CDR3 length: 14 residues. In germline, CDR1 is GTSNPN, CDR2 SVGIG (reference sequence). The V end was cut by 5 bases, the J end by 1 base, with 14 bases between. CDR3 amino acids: CAWGLAGGNTEAFF. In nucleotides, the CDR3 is TGTGCCTGGGGTCTCGCGGGGGGGAACACTGAAGCTTTCTTT.

DNA for the CDR3: TGTGCCAGCGGCGCCACCGGCAGGGGAACAGATACGCAGTATTTT. The encoded protein is CASGATGRGTDTQYF. The chain uses TRBV2 and TRBJ2-3, with D possibly TRBD1 on 6 matching bases. V lost 8 bases and J lost 3, with 18 bases in between. The CDR3 runs 15 residues. Germline values: CDR1 SNHLY, CDR2 FYNNEI.

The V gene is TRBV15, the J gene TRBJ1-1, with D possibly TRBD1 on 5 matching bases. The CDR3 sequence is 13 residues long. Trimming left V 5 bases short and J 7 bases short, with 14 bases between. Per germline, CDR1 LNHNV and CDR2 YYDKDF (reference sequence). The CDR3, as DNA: TGTGCCACCAGCGGGGGGGGTTACGATGAAGCTTTCTTT. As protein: CATSGGGYDEAFF.